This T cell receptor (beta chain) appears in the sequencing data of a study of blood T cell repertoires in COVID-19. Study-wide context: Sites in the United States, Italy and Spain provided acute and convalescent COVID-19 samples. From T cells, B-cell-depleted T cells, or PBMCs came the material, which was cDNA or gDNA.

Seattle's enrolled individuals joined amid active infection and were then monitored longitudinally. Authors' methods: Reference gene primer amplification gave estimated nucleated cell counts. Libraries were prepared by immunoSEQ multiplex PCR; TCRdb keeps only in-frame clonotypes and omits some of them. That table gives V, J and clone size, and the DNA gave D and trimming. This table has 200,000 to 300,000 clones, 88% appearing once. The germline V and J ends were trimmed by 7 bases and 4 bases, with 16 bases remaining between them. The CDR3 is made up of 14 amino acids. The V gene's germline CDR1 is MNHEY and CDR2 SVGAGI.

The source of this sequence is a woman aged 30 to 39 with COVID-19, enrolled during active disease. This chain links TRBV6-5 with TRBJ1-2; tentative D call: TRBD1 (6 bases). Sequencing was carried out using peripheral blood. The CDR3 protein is CASNPSGTSYGYTF. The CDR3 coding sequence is TGTGCCAGCAATCCCTCCGGGACAAGCTATGGCTACACCTTC.